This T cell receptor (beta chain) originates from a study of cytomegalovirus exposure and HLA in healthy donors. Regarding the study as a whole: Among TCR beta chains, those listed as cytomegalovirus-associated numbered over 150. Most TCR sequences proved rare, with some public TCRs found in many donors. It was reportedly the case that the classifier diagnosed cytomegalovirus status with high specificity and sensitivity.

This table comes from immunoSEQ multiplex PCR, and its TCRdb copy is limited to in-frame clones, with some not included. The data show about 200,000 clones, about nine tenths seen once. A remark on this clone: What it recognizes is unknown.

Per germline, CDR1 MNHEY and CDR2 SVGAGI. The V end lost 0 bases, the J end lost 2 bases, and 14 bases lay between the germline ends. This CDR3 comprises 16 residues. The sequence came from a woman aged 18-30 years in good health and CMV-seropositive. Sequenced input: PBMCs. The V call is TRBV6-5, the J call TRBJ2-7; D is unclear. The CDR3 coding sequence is TGTGCCAGCAGTTACTCGATGTCAGTCTCCCCCTACGAGCAGTACTTC. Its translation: CASSYSMSVSPYEQYF.